These T cell receptor beta chains were read from a single sample in a study of blood T cells in healthy people across ages. TCRdb redid the calling of the 5' RACE reads with MiXCR, one entry per CDR3 protein. Altogether some 750,000 distinct CDR3 sequences are present, around a fifth being singletons, with the ten largest covering around 21%. What was sequenced was blood. The receptors come from a man between 65 and 79 years old in good health. CDR3s include the opening cysteine and the closing phenylalanine or tryptophan. Each record gives: clone size, D gene, V gene, J gene, CDR3 DNA, CDR3 protein. D genes are given only for firm matches. Not all rows give a size; the values are once, few, many and, for expanded clones, a class.

few	TRBD1	TRBV9	TRBJ1-2	TGTGCCAGCAGGCAGGGGGCGCGGGGCTACACCTTC	CASRQGARGYTF
.	.	TRBV6-1	TRBJ1-1	TGTGCCAGCACGGGGGCAGGAGCTAACACTGAAGCTTTCTTT	CASTGAGANTEAFF
.	.	TRBV29-1	TRBJ1-2	TGCAGCGTTGGCGAGCAGGGCTTTGGCTATGGCCACACCTTC	CSVGEQGFGYGHTF
.	.	TRBV5-4	TRBJ1-1	TGTGCCAGCAGCGCGCCCCCGGACCTTGGGGCTTTCTTT	CASSAPPDLGAFF
few	TRBD1	TRBV18	TRBJ1-4	TGTGCCAGCTCCCAGGGACAGCCAAATGAAAAACTGTTTTTT	CASSQGQPNEKLFF
few	TRBD1	TRBV6-5	TRBJ2-6	TGTGCCAGCAGTTACTCGGGAGGCTTGACAGGGGGCTCTCTCATCAACAACGTCCTGACTTTC	CASSYSGGLTGGSLINNVLTF
many	TRBD2	TRBV6-5	TRBJ2-1	TGTGCCAGCAGTTACTTCCGCGGGAGTAGGCACAATGAGCAGTTCTTC	CASSYFRGSRHNEQFF
.	.	TRBV20-1	TRBJ2-1	TGCAGTGCTAGAGTACAGGGCTCCTACAATGAGCAGTTCTTC	CSARVQGSYNEQFF
.	TRBD2	TRBV3-1	TRBJ2-1	TGTGCCAGCAGTCCCCTGCGGGGGGGGCGTGATGAGCAGTTCTTC	CASSPLRGGRDEQFF
few	.	TRBV5-1	TRBJ2-7	TGCGCCAGCAGCTTGTTGGGTGGGATCGAACACGAGCAGTACTTC	CASSLLGGIEHEQYF
.	TRBD2	TRBV28	TRBJ2-7	TGTGCCAGCACCTCCCCCGGGGGGTGGTCCTACGAGCAGTACTTC	CASTSPGGWSYEQYF
.	TRBD2	TRBV19	TRBJ2-1	TGTGCCAGTAGTATTCAAAGCGGGAGAGCGTCCTACAATGAGCAGTTCTTC	CASSIQSGRASYNEQFF
.	TRBD2	TRBV12-3/TRBV12-4	TRBJ2-5	TGTGCCAGCAGCCCTAGCGGGAGTGGGACCCAGTACTTC	CASSPSGSGTQYF
few	TRBD1	TRBV6-6	TRBJ2-7	TGTGCCAGCAGGCCTCCGGGACAGTCCTACGAGCAGTACTTC	CASRPPGQSYEQYF
.	TRBD1	TRBV12-3/TRBV12-4	TRBJ2-7	TGTGCCAGCAGCATTGACAGGGGGGTCTACGAGCAGTACTTC	CASSIDRGVYEQYF
.	TRBD1	TRBV27	TRBJ2-1	TGTGCCAGCAGCCTACGATCGACAGGGATTCCATACAATGAGCAGTTCTTC	CASSLRSTGIPYNEQFF
few	TRBD2	TRBV7-2	TRBJ2-3	TGTGCCAGCAGCTTAGTTTGGCGGGGGGCGCCCACAGATACGCAGTATTTT	CASSLVWRGAPTDTQYF
.	.	TRBV9	TRBJ1-2	TGTGCCAGCAATACAGGGTCTAACTATGGCTACACCTTC	CASNTGSNYGYTF
few	.	TRBV3-1	TRBJ1-2	TGTGCCAGCAGCCAGCTAGGGAGCTATGGCTACACCTTC	CASSQLGSYGYTF
many	.	TRBV24-1	TRBJ2-3	TGTGCCACCAGGAGGGGTTGGGGTCCCACCACAGATACGCAGTATTTT	CATRRGWGPTTDTQYF
.	TRBD2	TRBV27	TRBJ2-7	TGTGCCAGCGGCGCTTCTGCGGGAGCCTACGAGCAGTACTTC	CASGASAGAYEQYF
.	.	TRBV15	TRBJ2-5	TGTGCCACCAGCAGAGATGCCGGACCCCCAGAGACCCAGTACTTC	CATSRDAGPPETQYF
.	TRBD1	TRBV7-9	TRBJ2-7	TGTGCCAGCAGCTTAGCGAGGGACAGCATGTACGAGCAGTACTTC	CASSLARDSMYEQYF